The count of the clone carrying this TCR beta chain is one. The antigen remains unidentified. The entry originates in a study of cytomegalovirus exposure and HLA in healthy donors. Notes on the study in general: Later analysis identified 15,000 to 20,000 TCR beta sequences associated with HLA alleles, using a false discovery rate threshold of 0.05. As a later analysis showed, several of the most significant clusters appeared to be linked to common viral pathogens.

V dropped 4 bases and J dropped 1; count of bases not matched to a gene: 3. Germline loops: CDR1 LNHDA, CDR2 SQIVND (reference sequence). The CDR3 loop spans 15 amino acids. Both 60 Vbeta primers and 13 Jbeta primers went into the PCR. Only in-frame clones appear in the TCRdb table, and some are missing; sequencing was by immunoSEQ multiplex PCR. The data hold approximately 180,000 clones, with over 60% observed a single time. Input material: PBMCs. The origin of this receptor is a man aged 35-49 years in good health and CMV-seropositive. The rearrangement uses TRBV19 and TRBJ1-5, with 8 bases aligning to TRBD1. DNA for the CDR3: TGTGCCAGTAGTAGCAGACAGGGGAGCAATCAGCCCCAGCATTTT. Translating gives CASSSRQGSNQPQHF.